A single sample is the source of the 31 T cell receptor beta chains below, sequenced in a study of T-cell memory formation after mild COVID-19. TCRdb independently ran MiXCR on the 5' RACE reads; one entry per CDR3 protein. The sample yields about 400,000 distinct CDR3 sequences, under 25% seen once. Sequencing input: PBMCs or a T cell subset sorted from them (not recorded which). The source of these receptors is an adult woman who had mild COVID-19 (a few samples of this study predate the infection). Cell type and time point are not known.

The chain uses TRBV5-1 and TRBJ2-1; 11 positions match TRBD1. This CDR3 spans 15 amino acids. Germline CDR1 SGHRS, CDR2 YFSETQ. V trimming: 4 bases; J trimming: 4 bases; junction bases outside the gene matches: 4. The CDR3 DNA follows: TGCGCCAGCAGCCGGGACAGGGGGGTATACAATGAGCAGTTCTTC. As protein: CASSRDRGVYNEQFF. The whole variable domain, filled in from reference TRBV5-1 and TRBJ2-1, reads KAGVTQTPRYLIKTRGQQVTLSCSPISGHRSVSWYQQTPGQGLQFLFEYFSETQRNKGNFPGRFSGRQFSNSRSEMNVSTLELGDSALYLCASSRDRGVYNEQFFGPGTRLTVL.

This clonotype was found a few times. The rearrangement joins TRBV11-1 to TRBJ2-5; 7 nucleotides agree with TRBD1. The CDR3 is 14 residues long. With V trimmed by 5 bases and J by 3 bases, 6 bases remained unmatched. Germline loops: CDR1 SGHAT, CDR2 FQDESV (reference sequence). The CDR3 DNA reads TGTGCCAGCAGCCCGGGACAGCTTAAAGAGACCCAGTACTTC. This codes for CASSPGQLKETQYF.

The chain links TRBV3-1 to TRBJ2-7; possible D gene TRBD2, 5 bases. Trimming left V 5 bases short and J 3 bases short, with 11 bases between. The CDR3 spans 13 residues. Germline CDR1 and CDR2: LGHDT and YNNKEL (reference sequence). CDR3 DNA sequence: TGTGCCAGCAGCGGAGGAGCTGACTACGAGCAGTACTTC. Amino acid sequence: CASSGGADYEQYF.

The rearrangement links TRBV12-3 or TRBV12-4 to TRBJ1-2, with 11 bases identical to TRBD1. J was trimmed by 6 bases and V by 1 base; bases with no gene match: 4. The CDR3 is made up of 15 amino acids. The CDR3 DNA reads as TGTGCCAGCAGTTTAGTCGGGACAGGGGGAAATGGCTACACCTTC. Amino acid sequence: CASSLVGTGGNGYTF.

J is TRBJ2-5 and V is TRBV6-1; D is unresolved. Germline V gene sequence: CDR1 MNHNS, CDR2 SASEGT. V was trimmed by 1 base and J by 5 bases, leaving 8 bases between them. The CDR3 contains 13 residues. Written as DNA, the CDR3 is TGTGCCAGCAGTGAAGGGGTTCGTGAGACCCAGTACTTC. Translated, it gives CASSEGVRETQYF.

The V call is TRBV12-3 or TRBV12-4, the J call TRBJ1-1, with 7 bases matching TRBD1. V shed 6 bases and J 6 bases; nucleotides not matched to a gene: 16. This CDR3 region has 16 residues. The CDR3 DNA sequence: TGTGCCAGCAGGCACGCCGGGACAGCTCGCCAAGCTGAAGCTTTCTTT. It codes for CASRHAGTARQAEAFF.

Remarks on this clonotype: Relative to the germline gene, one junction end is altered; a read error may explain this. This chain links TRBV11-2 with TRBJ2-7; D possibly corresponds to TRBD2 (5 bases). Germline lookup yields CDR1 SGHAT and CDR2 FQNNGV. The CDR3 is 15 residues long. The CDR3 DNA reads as TGTGCCAGCAGCGTAGATCTGGCGGGTACCTACGAGCAGTACTTC. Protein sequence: CASSVDLAGTYEQYF.

The CDR3: CASSFGTDGYTF. In nucleotides, the CDR3 is TGTGCCAGCAGCTTCGGGACAGATGGCTACACCTTC. The chain combines TRBV7-9 with TRBJ1-2; 7 bases fit TRBD1. The germline CDR1 and CDR2 sequences are SEHNR and FQNEAQ (reference sequence). The V segment lost 3 bases and the J segment 6 bases; nucleotides outside the gene matches: 1. The CDR3 is 12 amino acids.

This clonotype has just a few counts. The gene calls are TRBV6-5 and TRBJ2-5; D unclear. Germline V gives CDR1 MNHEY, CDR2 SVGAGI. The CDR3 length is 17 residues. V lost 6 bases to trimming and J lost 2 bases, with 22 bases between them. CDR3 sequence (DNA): TGTGCCAGCAGGAAGACCATCGGTCGGTCGGTTCAAGAGACCCAGTACTTC. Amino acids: CASRKTIGRSVQETQYF.

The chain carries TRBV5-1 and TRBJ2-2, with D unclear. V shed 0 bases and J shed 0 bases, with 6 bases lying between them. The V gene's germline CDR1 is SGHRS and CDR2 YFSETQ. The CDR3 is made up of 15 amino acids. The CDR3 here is CASSLAPPNTGELFF. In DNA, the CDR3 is TGCGCCAGCAGCTTGGCACCGCCGAACACCGGGGAGCTGTTTTTT.

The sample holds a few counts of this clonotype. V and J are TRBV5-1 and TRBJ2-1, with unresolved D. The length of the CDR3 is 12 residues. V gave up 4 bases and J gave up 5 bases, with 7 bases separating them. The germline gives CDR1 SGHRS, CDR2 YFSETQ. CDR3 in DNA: TGCGCCAGCAGCGAAGGACACAATGAGCAGTTCTTC. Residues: CASSEGHNEQFF.

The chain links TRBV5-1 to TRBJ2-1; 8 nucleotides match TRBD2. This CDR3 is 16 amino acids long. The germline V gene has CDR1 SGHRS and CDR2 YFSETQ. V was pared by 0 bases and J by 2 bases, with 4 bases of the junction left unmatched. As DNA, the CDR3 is TGCGCCAGCAGCTTGGACGGCGGGGGGCCCTACAATGAGCAGTTCTTC. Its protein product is CASSLDGGGPYNEQFF. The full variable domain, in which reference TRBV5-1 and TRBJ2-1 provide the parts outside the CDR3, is KAGVTQTPRYLIKTRGQQVTLSCSPISGHRSVSWYQQTPGQGLQFLFEYFSETQRNKGNFPGRFSGRQFSNSRSEMNVSTLELGDSALYLCASSLDGGGPYNEQFFGPGTRLTVL.

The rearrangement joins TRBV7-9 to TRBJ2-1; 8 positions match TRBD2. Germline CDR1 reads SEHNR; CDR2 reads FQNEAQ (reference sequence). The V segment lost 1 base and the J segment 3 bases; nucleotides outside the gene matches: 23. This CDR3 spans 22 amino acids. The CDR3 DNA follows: TGTGCCAGCAGCTTAGACGTACCCACCCGGGTTAGCGGGACCATCTTCTACAATGAGCAGTTCTTC. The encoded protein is CASSLDVPTRVSGTIFYNEQFF.

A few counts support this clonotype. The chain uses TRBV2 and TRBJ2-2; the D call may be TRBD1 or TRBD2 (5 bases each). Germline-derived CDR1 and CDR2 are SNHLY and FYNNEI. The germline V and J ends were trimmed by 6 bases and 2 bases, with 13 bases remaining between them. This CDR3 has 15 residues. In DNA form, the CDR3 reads TGTGCCAGCAGAGCGGCACAGGACAACACCGGGGAGCTGTTTTTT. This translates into CASRAAQDNTGELFF.

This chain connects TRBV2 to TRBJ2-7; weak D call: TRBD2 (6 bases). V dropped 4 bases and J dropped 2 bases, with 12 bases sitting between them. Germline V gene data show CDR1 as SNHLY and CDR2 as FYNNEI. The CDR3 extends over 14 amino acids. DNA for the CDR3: TGTGCCAGCAGTGTACCGGGAGCCACCTACGAGCAGTACTTC. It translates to CASSVPGATYEQYF.

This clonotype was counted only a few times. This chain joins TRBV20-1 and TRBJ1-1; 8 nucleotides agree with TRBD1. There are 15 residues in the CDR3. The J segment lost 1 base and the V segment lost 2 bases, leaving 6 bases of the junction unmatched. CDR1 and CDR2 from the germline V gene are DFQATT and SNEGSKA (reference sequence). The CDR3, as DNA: TGCAGTGCTAGAAAGGGGGGGACAGGGAACACTGAAGCTTTCTTT. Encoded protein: CSARKGGTGNTEAFF.

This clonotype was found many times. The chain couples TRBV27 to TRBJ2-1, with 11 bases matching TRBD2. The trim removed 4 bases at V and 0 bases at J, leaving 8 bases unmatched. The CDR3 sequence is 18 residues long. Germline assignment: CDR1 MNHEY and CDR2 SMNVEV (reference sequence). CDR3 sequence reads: CASSSLGTSGSSYNEQFF. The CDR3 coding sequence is TGTGCCAGCAGTTCGCTCGGGACTAGCGGAAGCTCCTACAATGAGCAGTTCTTC.

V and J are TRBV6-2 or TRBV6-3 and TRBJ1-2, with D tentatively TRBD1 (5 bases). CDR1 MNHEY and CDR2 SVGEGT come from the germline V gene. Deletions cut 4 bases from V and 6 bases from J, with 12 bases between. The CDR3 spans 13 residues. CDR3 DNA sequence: TGTGCCAGCAGTTGGAACAAGGGGCATGGCTACACCTTC. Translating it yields CASSWNKGHGYTF.

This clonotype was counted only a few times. In nucleotides, the CDR3 is TGTGCCAGCAGCCGTACTAAGACTGGACGCAGGAACACTGAAGCTTTCTTT. This encodes CASSRTKTGRRNTEAFF. The rearrangement uses TRBV4-2 and TRBJ1-1; D is undetermined. V was pared by 4 bases and J by 1 base, with 19 bases between. The CDR3 loop spans 17 amino acids. CDR1 is LGHNA, CDR2 YNFKEQ, per germline.

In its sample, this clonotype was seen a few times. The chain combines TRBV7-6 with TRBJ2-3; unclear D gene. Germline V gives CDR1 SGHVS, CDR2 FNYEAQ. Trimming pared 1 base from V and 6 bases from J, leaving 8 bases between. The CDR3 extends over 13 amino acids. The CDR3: CASSLDLLDTQYF. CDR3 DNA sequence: TGTGCCAGCAGCTTAGATCTCCTGGATACGCAGTATTTT.

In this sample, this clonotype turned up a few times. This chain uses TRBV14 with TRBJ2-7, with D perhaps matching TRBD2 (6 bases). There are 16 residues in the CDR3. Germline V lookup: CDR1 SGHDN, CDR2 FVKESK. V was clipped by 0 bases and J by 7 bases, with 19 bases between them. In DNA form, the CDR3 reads TGTGCCAGCAGCCAAGATTGGGGCGGGCCCCGGGGGGAGCAGTACTTC. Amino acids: CASSQDWGGPRGEQYF.

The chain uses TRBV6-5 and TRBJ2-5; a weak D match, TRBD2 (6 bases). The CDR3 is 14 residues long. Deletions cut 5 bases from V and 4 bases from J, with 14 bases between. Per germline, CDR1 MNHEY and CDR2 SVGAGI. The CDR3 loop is CASSVIRELETQYF. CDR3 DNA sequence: TGTGCCAGCAGTGTAATCCGGGAGTTAGAGACCCAGTACTTC.

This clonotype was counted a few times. The CDR3 spells CASSPRQGAQEQYF. Here the CDR3 DNA reads TGCGCCAGCAGCCCGCGACAGGGGGCACAAGAGCAGTACTTC. The gene calls are TRBV4-1 and TRBJ2-7; 10 bases line up with TRBD1. Losses at the gene ends were 4 bases for V and 7 bases for J; bases not matched to a gene: 7. This CDR3 has 14 amino acids. Germline V CDR1 and CDR2: MGHRA, YSYEKL.

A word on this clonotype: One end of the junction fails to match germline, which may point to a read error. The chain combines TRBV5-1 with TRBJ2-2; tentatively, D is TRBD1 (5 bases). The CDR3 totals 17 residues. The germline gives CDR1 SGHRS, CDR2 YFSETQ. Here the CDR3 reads CASSPKGPGVNTGELFF. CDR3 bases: TGCGCCAGCAGCCCCAAGGGGCCTGGGGTGAACACGGGGGAGCTGTTTTTT.

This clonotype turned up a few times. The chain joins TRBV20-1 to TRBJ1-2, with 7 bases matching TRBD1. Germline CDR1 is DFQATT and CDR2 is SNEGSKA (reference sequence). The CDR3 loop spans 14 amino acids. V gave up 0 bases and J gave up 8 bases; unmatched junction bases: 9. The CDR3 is CSAREAGGNVGYTF. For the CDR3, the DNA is TGCAGTGCTAGAGAGGCAGGGGGTAATGTAGGCTACACCTTC.

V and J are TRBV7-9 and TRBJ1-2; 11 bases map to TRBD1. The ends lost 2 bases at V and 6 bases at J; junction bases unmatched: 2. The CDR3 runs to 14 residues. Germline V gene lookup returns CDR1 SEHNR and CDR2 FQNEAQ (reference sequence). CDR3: CASSLKDRGHGYTF. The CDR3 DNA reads TGTGCCAGCAGCTTAAAGGACAGGGGGCATGGCTACACCTTC.

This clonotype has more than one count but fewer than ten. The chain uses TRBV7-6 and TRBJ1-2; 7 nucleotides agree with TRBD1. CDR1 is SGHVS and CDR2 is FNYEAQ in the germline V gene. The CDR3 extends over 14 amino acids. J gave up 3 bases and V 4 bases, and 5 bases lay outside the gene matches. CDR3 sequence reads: CASSSDQGDYGYTF. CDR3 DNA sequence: TGTGCCAGCAGCTCGGATCAGGGGGACTATGGCTACACCTTC.

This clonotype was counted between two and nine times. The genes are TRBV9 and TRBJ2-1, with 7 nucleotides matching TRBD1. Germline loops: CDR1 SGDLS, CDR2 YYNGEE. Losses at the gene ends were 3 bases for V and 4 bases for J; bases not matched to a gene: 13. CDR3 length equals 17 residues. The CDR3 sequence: CASSDQRQGLWYNEQFF. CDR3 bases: TGTGCCAGCAGCGATCAGAGACAGGGTCTGTGGTACAATGAGCAGTTCTTC.

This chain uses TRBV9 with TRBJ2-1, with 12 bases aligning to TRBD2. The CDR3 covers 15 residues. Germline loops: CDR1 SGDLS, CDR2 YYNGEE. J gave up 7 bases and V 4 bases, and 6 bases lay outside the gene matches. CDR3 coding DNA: TGTGCCAGCAGCCCGGGACTAGCGGGTTCTAATGAGCAGTTCTTC. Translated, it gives CASSPGLAGSNEQFF.

The CDR3 bases are TGTGCCAGCGGGACCCCCATCGAGCAGTACTTC. As protein: CASGTPIEQYF. The chain links TRBV6-5 to TRBJ2-7; D could derive from TRBD1 or TRBD2 (5 bases each). The CDR3 runs to 11 residues. Looked up from germline, CDR1 is MNHEY and CDR2 is SVGAGI. The V gene lost 8 bases and the J gene lost 6 bases, with 11 bases spanning the gap.

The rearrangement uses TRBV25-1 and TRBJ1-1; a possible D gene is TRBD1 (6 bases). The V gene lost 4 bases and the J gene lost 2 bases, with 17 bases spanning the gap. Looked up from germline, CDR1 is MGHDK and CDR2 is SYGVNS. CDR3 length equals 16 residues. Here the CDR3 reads CASSVGGRGPNTEAFF. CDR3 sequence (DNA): TGTGCCAGCAGTGTTGGGGGCAGGGGACCTAACACTGAAGCTTTCTTT.